Detailed here is one TCR beta chain. Its antigen is still unknown. The data originate from a study of shared clonotypes between healthy human individuals. Study conclusions and caveats: What naive subsets generally showed was a larger estimated richness than memory subsets showed. Shared clonotypes: roughly 4.5% naive CD4, around 3.5% naive CD8, around 2.4% memory CD4, approximately 0.4% memory CD8.

Here immunoSEQ multiplex PCR was the method, and the copy in TCRdb shows in-frame clones only, minus some. The data show about 2.1 million clones, 93% seen once. Naive CD8 cells, CD45RO-negative and positively selected for CCR7, excluded terminally differentiated effector memory CD45RA+ cells. This CDR3 contains 15 residues. With 8 bases removed from V and 4 bases from J, the gap between germline ends came to 20 bases. Looked up from germline, CDR1 is MDHEN and CDR2 is SYDVKM. Sequenced: naive CD8+ T cells from PBMCs. The source of this sequence is a man aged 18-30 years in good health. Some clones in this sample may be carry-over from other donors' samples. The chain combines TRBV28 with TRBJ1-1; D ambiguous. CDR3 sequence reads: CASSLERELGTEAFF. In nucleotides, the CDR3 is TGTGCCAGCTCATTAGAGAGGGAATTGGGCACTGAAGCTTTCTTT.